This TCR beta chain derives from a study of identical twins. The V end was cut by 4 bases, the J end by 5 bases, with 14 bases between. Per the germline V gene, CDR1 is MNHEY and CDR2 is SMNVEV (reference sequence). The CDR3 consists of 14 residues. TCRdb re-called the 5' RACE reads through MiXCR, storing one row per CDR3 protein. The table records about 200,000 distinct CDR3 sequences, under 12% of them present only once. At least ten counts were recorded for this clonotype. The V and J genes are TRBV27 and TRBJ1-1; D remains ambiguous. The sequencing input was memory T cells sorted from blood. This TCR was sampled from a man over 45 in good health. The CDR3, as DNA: TGTGCCAGCAGTTCCCCGGAAAGGTGGACTGAAGCTTTCTTT. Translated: CASSSPERWTEAFF.